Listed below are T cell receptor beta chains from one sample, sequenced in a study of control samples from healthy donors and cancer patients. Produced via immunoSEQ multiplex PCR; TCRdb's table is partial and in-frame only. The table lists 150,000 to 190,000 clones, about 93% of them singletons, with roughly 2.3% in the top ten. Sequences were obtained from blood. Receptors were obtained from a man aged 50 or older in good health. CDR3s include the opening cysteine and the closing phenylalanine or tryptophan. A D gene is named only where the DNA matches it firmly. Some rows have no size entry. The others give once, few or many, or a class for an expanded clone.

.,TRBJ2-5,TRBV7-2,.,CASSPPSVKQTQYF,TGTGCCAGCAGCCCACCGTCCGTAAAGCAGACCCAGTACTTC
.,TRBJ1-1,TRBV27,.,CASSLGSGTEAFF,TGTGCCAGCAGTTTAGGTAGCGGCACTGAAGCTTTCTTT
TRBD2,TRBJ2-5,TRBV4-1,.,CASSQTGLAAETQYF,TGCGCCAGCAGCCAAACGGGACTAGCTGCCGAGACCCAGTACTTC
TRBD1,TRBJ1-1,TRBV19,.,CASSTTGGNTEAFF,TGTGCCAGTAGTACTACAGGGGGGAACACTGAAGCTTTCTTT
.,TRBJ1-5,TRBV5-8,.,CASSPLGGNQPQHF,TGTGCCAGCAGCCCCTTGGGGGGGAATCAGCCCCAGCATTTT
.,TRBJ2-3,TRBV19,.,CASSTGEDAFLGRQYF,TGTGCCAGTAGTACGGGAGAGGACGCTTTTTTGGGTCGGCAGTATTTT
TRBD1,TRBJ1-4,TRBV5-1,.,CASSLGQGATNEKLFF,TGCGCCAGCAGCTTGGGCCAGGGGGCGACTAATGAAAAACTGTTTTTT
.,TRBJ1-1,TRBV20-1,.,CSAKDSEAFF,TGCAGTGCTAAAGACAGTGAAGCTTTCTTT
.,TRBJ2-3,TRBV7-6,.,CASSLGTQGTPYF,TGTGCCAGCAGCTTAGGGACCCAGGGGACGCCGTATTTT
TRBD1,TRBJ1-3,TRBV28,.,CASTKQGAGNTIYF,TGTGCCAGCACTAAACAGGGGGCAGGAAACACCATATATTTT
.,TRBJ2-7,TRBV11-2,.,CASSLYSARGAMSSYEQYF,TGTGCCAGCAGCTTGTACTCGGCTCGGGGGGCGATGAGCTCCTACGAGCAGTACTTC
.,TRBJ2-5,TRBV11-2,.,CASSPTVKETQYF,TGTGCCAGCAGCCCGACAGTAAAAGAGACCCAGTACTTC
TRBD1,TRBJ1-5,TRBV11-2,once,CASSTDRGNQPQHF,TGTGCCAGCAGCACTGACAGGGGGAATCAGCCCCAGCATTTT
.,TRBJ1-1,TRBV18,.,CASSPKQGGYTEAFF,TGTGCCAGCTCACCAAAGCAAGGAGGGTACACTGAAGCTTTCTTT
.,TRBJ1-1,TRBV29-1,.,CSVVLWSEAFF,TGCAGCGTTGTTTTGTGGTCCGAAGCTTTCTTT
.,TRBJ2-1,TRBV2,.,CASTPANEQFF,TGTGCCAGCACCCCAGCCAATGAGCAGTTCTTC
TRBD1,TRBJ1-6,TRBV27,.,CASSPPGQLNSPLHF,TGTGCCAGCAGTCCCCCGGGACAGCTGAATTCACCCCTCCACTTT
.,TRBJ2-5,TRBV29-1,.,CSVAPQETQYF,TGCAGCGTTGCCCCACAAGAGACCCAGTACTTC
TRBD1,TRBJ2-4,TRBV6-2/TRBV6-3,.,CASSYRRDRGDPKNIQYF,TGTGCCAGCAGTTACCGCCGGGACAGGGGGGACCCCAAAAACATTCAGTACTTC
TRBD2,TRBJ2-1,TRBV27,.,CASTGQQRTSGRANEQFF,TGTGCCAGCACGGGACAGCAAAGGACTAGCGGGAGGGCCAATGAGCAGTTCTTC
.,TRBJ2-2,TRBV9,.,CASTRAGNTGELFF,TGTGCCAGCACCAGGGCGGGGAACACCGGGGAGCTGTTTTTT
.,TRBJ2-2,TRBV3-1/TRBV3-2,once,CASSQAGANTGELFF,TGTGCCAGCAGCCAAGCCGGGGCCAACACCGGGGAGCTGTTTTTT
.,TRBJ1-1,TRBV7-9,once,CASSPQALNTEAFF,TGTGCCAGCAGCCCACAGGCTTTGAACACTGAAGCTTTCTTT
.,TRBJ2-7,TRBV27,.,CASSSRVGSYEQYF,TGTGCCAGCAGTTCCCGTGTGGGATCCTACGAGCAGTACTTC
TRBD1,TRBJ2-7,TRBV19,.,CASETGTGIGEQYF,TGTGCCAGTGAGACCGGGACAGGGATCGGCGAGCAGTACTTC
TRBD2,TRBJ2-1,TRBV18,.,CASSLLAGEVNEQFF,TGTGCCAGCTCACTCTTAGCGGGAGAGGTGAACGAGCAGTTCTTC
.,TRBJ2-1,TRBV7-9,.,CASSPPGQRNNEQFF,TGTGCCAGCAGCCCCCCCGGACAGAGAAACAATGAGCAGTTCTTC
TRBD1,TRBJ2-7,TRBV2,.,CASKNRGRPDEQYF,TGTGCCAGCAAGAACAGGGGGCGCCCGGACGAGCAGTACTTC
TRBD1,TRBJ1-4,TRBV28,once,CASSTQGALDEKLFF,TGTGCCAGCAGCACCCAGGGGGCGCTTGATGAAAAACTGTTTTTT
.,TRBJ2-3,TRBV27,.,CASRGWGGPTDTQYF,TGTGCCAGCCGGGGCTGGGGAGGCCCCACAGATACGCAGTATTTT
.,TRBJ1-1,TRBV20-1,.,CSASVGGTEAFF,TGCAGTGCTAGTGTGGGTGGAACTGAAGCTTTCTTT
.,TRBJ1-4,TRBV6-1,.,CASSEAGTEIWNEKLFF,TGTGCCAGCAGTGAAGCCGGGACTGAAATATGGAATGAAAAACTGTTTTTT
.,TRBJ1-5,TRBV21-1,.,CASSNWQNYSNQPQHF,TGTGCCAGCAGCAATTGGCAAAATTATAGCAATCAGCCCCAGCATTTT
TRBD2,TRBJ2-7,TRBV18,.,CASSPRLAGTYEQYF,TGTGCCAGCTCACCCCGACTAGCGGGAACCTACGAGCAGTACTTC
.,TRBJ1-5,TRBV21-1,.,CASSALSTDDQPQHF,TGTGCCAGCAGCGCACTCAGTACAGATGATCAGCCCCAGCATTTT
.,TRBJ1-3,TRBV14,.,CASSSGHQTGNTIYF,TGTGCCAGCAGCTCGGGACACCAGACTGGAAACACCATATATTTT
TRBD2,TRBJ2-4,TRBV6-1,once,CASSDPGEGKNIQYF,TGTGCCAGCAGTGATCCGGGGGAGGGCAAAAACATTCAGTACTTC
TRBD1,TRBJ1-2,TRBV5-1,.,CASSRTGDHGYTF,TGCGCCAGCAGCCGAACAGGGGATCATGGCTACACCTTC
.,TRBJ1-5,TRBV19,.,CASTPGLRTGQPQHF,TGTGCCAGTACCCCGGGTCTCAGAACCGGTCAGCCCCAGCATTTT
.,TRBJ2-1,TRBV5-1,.,CASSLALGPSKGEQFF,TGCGCCAGCAGCTTGGCCCTGGGACCCTCGAAGGGTGAGCAGTTCTTC
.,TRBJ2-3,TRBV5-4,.,CASSLRRAPTDTQYF,TGTGCCAGCAGCTTGCGGAGGGCCCCCACAGATACGCAGTATTTT
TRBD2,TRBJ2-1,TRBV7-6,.,CASSLDPAGADNEQFF,TGTGCCAGCAGCTTAGATCCAGCGGGAGCGGACAATGAGCAGTTCTTC
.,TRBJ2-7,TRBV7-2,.,CASSLAPGLQYEQYF,TGTGCCAGCAGCTTAGCTCCGGGACTGCAATACGAGCAGTACTTC
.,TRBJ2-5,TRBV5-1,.,CASRGSTPGETQYF,TGCGCCAGCAGGGGTTCTACCCCGGGAGAGACCCAGTACTTC
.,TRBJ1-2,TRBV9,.,CASSGVDGRGAFSYGYTF,TGTGCCAGCAGCGGGGTGGATGGTAGGGGGGCCTTCTCATATGGCTACACCTTC
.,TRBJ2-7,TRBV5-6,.,CASTRFDRTYEQYF,TGTGCCAGCACCCGCTTCGACCGAACCTACGAGCAGTACTTC
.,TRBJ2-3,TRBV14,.,CASSQLRDTQYF,TGTGCCAGCAGCCAGCTTCGGGATACGCAGTATTTT
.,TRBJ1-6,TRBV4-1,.,CASSQESGVDSPLHF,TGCGCCAGCAGCCAAGAGTCAGGGGTCGATTCACCCCTCCACTTT
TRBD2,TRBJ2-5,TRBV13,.,CASSSREGRETQYF,TGTGCCAGCAGCTCGAGGGAGGGCCGGGAGACCCAGTACTTC
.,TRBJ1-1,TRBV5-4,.,CASSLGGRSRGTEAFF,TGTGCCAGCAGCTTGGGAGGTCGTTCGAGGGGCACTGAAGCTTTCTTT
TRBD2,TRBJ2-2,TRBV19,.,CASSTLAGGGTGELFF,TGTGCCAGTAGTACGTTAGCGGGAGGAGGCACCGGGGAGCTGTTTTTT
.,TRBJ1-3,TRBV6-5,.,CASSQPGDPIYF,TGTGCCAGCAGTCAACCAGGGGATCCCATATATTTT
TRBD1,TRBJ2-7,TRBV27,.,CASSFTGTGIYEQYF,TGTGCCAGCAGTTTCACCGGGACAGGGATATACGAGCAGTACTTC
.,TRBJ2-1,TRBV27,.,CASSPKHGTLSSYNEQFF,TGTGCCAGCAGTCCAAAACACGGGACACTTAGCTCCTACAATGAGCAGTTCTTC
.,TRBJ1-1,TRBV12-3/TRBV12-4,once,CASNLLGGGDAFF,TGTGCCAGCAACCTACTGGGGGGAGGAGACGCTTTCTTT